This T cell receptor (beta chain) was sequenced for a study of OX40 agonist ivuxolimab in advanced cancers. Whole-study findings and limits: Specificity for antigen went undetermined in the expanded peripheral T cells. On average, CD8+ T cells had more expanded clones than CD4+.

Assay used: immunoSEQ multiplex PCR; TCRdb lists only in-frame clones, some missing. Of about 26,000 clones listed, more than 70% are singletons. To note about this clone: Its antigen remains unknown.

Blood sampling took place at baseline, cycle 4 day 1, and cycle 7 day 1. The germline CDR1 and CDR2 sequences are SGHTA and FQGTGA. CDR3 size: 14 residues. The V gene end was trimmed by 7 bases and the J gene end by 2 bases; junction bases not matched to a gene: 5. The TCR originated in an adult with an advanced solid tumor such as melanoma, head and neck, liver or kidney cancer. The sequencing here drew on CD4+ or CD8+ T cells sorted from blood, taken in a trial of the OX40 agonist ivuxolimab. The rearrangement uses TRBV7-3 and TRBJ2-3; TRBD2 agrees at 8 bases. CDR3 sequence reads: CASTRLANTDTQYF. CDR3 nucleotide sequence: TGTGCCAGCACACGACTAGCGAACACAGATACGCAGTATTTT.